Shown below are 22 T cell receptor beta chains from a single sample sequenced in a study of cytomegalovirus exposure and HLA in healthy donors (dated by TCRdb to 2016 to 2017). Libraries came from the immunoSEQ multiplex PCR assay. The multiplex PCR relied on a mix of 60 forward primers for TCR Vbeta segments and 13 reverse primers for TCR Jbeta segments. TCRdb carries this immuneACCESS record with in-frame sequences only. Its versions omit some clonotypes, under half of them owing to an unresolved V gene in the studies checked, with the rest unexplained. The sample includes tens of thousands of clones, with 70% to 75% observed a single time. Of the sample, around 4% falls within the top ten clones. The sample was PBMCs. The source is a man in his 60s in good health and CMV-seronegative.

J is TRBJ2-3 and V is TRBV2; no reliable D call. Germline V gene sequence: CDR1 SNHLY, CDR2 FYNNEI. The ends were cut back, 6 bases at V and 7 bases at J, with 14 bases in the middle. The CDR3 spans 13 residues. The CDR3 sequence is CASSVDSQNTQYF. CDR3 sequence (DNA): TGTGCCAGCAGCGTCGACTCGCAGAATACGCAGTATTTT.

V is TRBV28 and J is TRBJ1-6, with D possibly being TRBD1 (5 bases). Germline loops: CDR1 MDHEN, CDR2 SYDVKM. This CDR3 has 14 amino acids. V gave up 8 bases and J gave up 9 bases, with 17 bases separating them. CDR3 in DNA: TGTGCCAGCCGAGACAGCCCGATCAGTTCACCCCTCCACTTT. It codes for CASRDSPISSPLHF.

The chain carries TRBV5-5 and TRBJ2-7, with TRBD2 identical over 7 bases. The CDR3 totals 15 residues. Germline V gives CDR1 SGHKS, CDR2 YYEKEE (reference sequence). V shed 0 bases and J 3 bases; nucleotides not matched to a gene: 6. In DNA form, the CDR3 reads TGTGCCAGCAGCTTGGGTGCGGGGGAGGTCTACGAGCAGTACTTC. The encoded protein is CASSLGAGEVYEQYF.

This clone was observed a few times. V gene TRBV6-6 combines with J gene TRBJ1-5; D is unclear. Germline V gives CDR1 MNHNY, CDR2 SVGAGI (reference sequence). V shed 0 bases and J shed 11 bases, with 14 bases lying between them. The CDR3 loop spans 14 amino acids. CDR3 sequence (DNA): TGTGCCAGCAGTTACTCGATCCGGGGTACGGCCCAGCATTTT. Residues: CASSYSIRGTAQHF.

The V call is TRBV7-9, the J call TRBJ2-1, with 9 nucleotides matching TRBD2. CDR1 and CDR2 from the germline V gene are SEHNR and FQNEAQ (reference sequence). The length of the CDR3 is 18 residues. V was pared by 5 bases and J by 2 bases, with 13 bases of the junction left unmatched. Written as DNA, the CDR3 is TGTGCCAGCAGCATGAAGGTCCGCCTAGCGGGGACCTACAATGAGCAGTTCTTC. It encodes CASSMKVRLAGTYNEQFF.

The V call is TRBV5-1, the J call TRBJ2-7; the D gene is possibly TRBD1 (5 bases). The V and J ends lost 1 base and 3 bases respectively, with 11 bases between them. This CDR3 spans 14 amino acids. Germline CDR1 is SGHRS and CDR2 is YFSETQ. The CDR3 coding sequence is TGCGCCAGCAGCTTGTTTACAGGAGACTACGAGCAGTACTTC. It is translated as CASSLFTGDYEQYF.

The chain combines TRBV2 with TRBJ2-2, with a weak D call TRBD1 (6 bases). The CDR3 has 16 amino acids. Germline CDR1 is SNHLY and CDR2 is FYNNEI. Deletions cut 8 bases from V and 1 base from J, with 17 bases between. The CDR3 DNA is TGTGCCAGCGCCGAGGGGGTGACAGGGAACACCGGGGAGCTGTTTTTT. It specifies CASAEGVTGNTGELFF.

This clone was seen just once. This chain joins TRBV2 and TRBJ2-2, with 8 bases matching TRBD1. V shed 6 bases and J 2 bases; nucleotides not matched to a gene: 5. Per germline, CDR1 SNHLY and CDR2 FYNNEI. The CDR3 has 15 amino acids. Here the CDR3 DNA reads TGTGCCAGCAGACCCGACAGGGGTAACACCGGGGAGCTGTTTTTT. Translating it yields CASRPDRGNTGELFF.

This chain connects TRBV7-8 to TRBJ1-4; D ambiguous. CDR3 length: 16 residues. V lost 1 base to trimming and J lost 8 bases, with 17 bases between them. Germline-derived CDR1 and CDR2 are SGHVS and FQNEAQ. In nucleotides, the CDR3 is TGTGCCAGCAGCTTAGTGGAGGTTGGGCGGGCAGAAAAACTGTTTTTT. This gives the protein CASSLVEVGRAEKLFF.

The chain couples TRBV5-1 to TRBJ2-1; 9 positions match TRBD2. This CDR3 region has 15 residues. V gave up 1 base and J gave up 1 base; unmatched junction bases: 0. Germline-derived CDR1 and CDR2 are SGHRS and YFSETQ. CDR3 sequence (DNA): TGCGCCAGCAGCTTGACTAGCGGGTCCTACAATGAGCAGTTCTTC. It specifies CASSLTSGSYNEQFF. The full variable domain, rest sourced from reference TRBV5-1 and TRBJ2-1, is KAGVTQTPRYLIKTRGQQVTLSCSPISGHRSVSWYQQTPGQGLQFLFEYFSETQRNKGNFPGRFSGRQFSNSRSEMNVSTLELGDSALYLCASSLTSGSYNEQFFGPGTRLTVL.

This chain connects TRBV30 to TRBJ2-1; 14 bases are a match to TRBD2. With 0 bases clipped from V and 6 bases from J, the junction kept 1 base outside the gene matches. The CDR3 has 15 amino acids. Germline CDR1 GTSNPN, CDR2 SVGIG (reference sequence). In DNA, the CDR3 is TGTGCCTGGAGTGTAGGGACTAGCGGGGGCAATGAGCAGTTCTTC. It encodes CAWSVGTSGGNEQFF. Full variable domain (rest looked up from reference TRBV30 and TRBJ2-1): SQTIHQWPATLVQPVGSPLSLECTVEGTSNPNLYWYRQAAGRGLQLLFYSVGIGQISSEVPQNLSASRPQDRQFILSSKKLLLSDSGFYLCAWSVGTSGGNEQFFGPGTRLTVL.

The V call is TRBV6-5, the J call TRBJ2-7; 9 bases fit TRBD1. Germline V gene lookup returns CDR1 MNHEY and CDR2 SVGAGI. V lost 9 bases, J lost 1 base, and 7 bases stayed unmatched. The CDR3 runs 14 residues. As DNA, the CDR3 is TGTGCCAGTTCCCGACAGGGGGTTTCCTACGAGCAGTACTTC. Protein sequence: CASSRQGVSYEQYF.

The rearrangement uses TRBV11-2 and TRBJ2-5, with D maybe TRBD1 (6 bases). V shed 1 base and J shed 2 bases, with 14 bases lying between them. Per germline, CDR1 SGHAT and CDR2 FQNNGV. The CDR3 covers 16 residues. The CDR3 protein is CASSLALGAGQETQYF. For the CDR3, the DNA is TGTGCCAGCAGCTTAGCCTTGGGGGCAGGGCAAGAGACCCAGTACTTC.

CDR3 nucleotides: TGCGCCAGCAGCTTGGTTGGTAGCCGGGAGACCCAGTACTTC. Amino acids: CASSLVGSRETQYF. V is TRBV5-1 and J is TRBJ2-5; no clear D. This CDR3 has 14 amino acids. CDR1 is SGHRS and CDR2 is YFSETQ in the germline V gene. Deletions cut 0 bases from V and 5 bases from J, with 11 bases between. The whole variable domain, remainder taken from reference TRBV5-1 and TRBJ2-5, is KAGVTQTPRYLIKTRGQQVTLSCSPISGHRSVSWYQQTPGQGLQFLFEYFSETQRNKGNFPGRFSGRQFSNSRSEMNVSTLELGDSALYLCASSLVGSRETQYFGPGTRLLVL.

This clone has a single count. V and J are TRBV5-4 and TRBJ1-2; 8 bases line up with TRBD1. Trimming at V came to 1 base and at J to 5 bases, leaving 4 bases not matched to a gene. The CDR3 consists of 14 residues. Germline V gene data show CDR1 as SGHNT and CDR2 as YYREEE (reference sequence). In DNA form, the CDR3 reads TGTGCCAGCAGCTTGTGGCAGGGGGCGTATGGCTACACCTTC. Translated, it gives CASSLWQGAYGYTF.

V and J are TRBV6-6 and TRBJ1-5; D uncertain. Trimming shortened V by 0 bases and J by 0 bases, and 6 bases separated the two germline ends. Germline V gives CDR1 MNHNY, CDR2 SVGAGI (reference sequence). CDR3 length: 15 amino acids. This chain's CDR3 is CASSYSKSSNQPQHF. The DNA for the CDR3 is TGTGCCAGCAGTTACTCGAAGAGTAGCAATCAGCCCCAGCATTTT.

The gene calls are TRBV11-3 and TRBJ2-1, with a possible D match to TRBD2 (5 bases). There are 15 residues in the CDR3. Germline V gene data show CDR1 as SGHNT and CDR2 as YENEEA. The V end was cut by 5 bases, the J end by 4 bases, with 15 bases between. Written as DNA, the CDR3 is TGTGCCAGCAGCACTGGAGGCGGGCGTTACAATGAGCAGTTCTTC. This codes for CASSTGGGRYNEQFF.

This clone was seen just once. The chain has TRBV4-1 and TRBJ2-7; 8 nucleotides align to TRBD1. V dropped 3 bases and J dropped 2; count of bases not matched to a gene: 6. Germline CDR1 MGHRA, CDR2 YSYEKL. This CDR3 is built from 15 residues. The CDR3 reads CASSHRDRGTYEQYF. CDR3 sequence (DNA): TGCGCCAGCAGCCACAGAGACAGGGGTACCTACGAGCAGTACTTC.

This chain joins TRBV2 and TRBJ1-2, with D tentatively TRBD1 (5 bases). The V gene lost 0 bases and the J gene lost 0 bases, with 17 bases spanning the gap. The CDR3 spans 18 residues. The germline gives CDR1 SNHLY, CDR2 FYNNEI. The CDR3 here is CASSEALTGYPANYGYTF. In nucleotides, the CDR3 is TGTGCCAGCAGTGAAGCGTTAACAGGCTACCCCGCTAACTATGGCTACACCTTC.

This clone was observed a handful of times. The chain carries TRBV6-1 and TRBJ1-6; D gene unclear. The CDR3 loop spans 15 amino acids. The V gene's germline CDR1 is MNHNS and CDR2 SASEGT. Deletions cut 5 bases from V and 10 bases from J, with 18 bases between. CDR3 DNA sequence: TGTGCCAGCAGTCCCCAGGCAGTGTTGCGATCACCCCTCCACTTT. This gives the protein CASSPQAVLRSPLHF.

V and J are TRBV19 and TRBJ1-2; D possibly corresponds to TRBD1 (5 bases). The length of the CDR3 is 14 residues. Per the germline V gene, CDR1 is LNHDA and CDR2 is SQIVND (reference sequence). V was trimmed by 6 bases and J by 5 bases, leaving 16 bases between them. Here the CDR3 reads CASRDRLRQYGYTF. The DNA of the CDR3 is TGTGCCAGTAGAGACCGCCTCAGACAGTATGGCTACACCTTC.

The genes are TRBV7-9 and TRBJ2-7; no clear D. The V end was cut by 5 bases, the J end by 5 bases, with 10 bases between. The CDR3 extends over 12 amino acids. Germline V gives CDR1 SEHNR, CDR2 FQNEAQ (reference sequence). CDR3 sequence (DNA): TGTGCCAGCAGCACGCGACAAGACGAGCAGTACTTC. This encodes CASSTRQDEQYF.